A single T cell receptor (beta chain) is shown here with its context. The V end lost 3 bases, the J end lost 5 bases, and 12 bases lay between the germline ends. The CDR3 contains 14 residues. The germline CDR1 and CDR2 sequences are SGDLS and YYNGEE. These data are taken from a study of blood T cell repertoires in COVID-19. Overall study context: Sources were T cells, B-cell-depleted T cells, or PBMCs; the material itself was cDNA or gDNA.

Clones were read by immunoSEQ multiplex PCR, and TCRdb kept only the in-frame ones, dropping some. The table has about 150,000 clones, over 75% seen once. Sequenced: peripheral blood. J is TRBJ2-1 and V is TRBV9; D gene ambiguous. The sequence was obtained from a woman aged 55-70 years with active COVID-19. In nucleotides, the CDR3 is TGTGCCAGCAGCGGACTCCCGACCAACAATGAGCAGTTCTTC. It specifies CASSGLPTNNEQFF.